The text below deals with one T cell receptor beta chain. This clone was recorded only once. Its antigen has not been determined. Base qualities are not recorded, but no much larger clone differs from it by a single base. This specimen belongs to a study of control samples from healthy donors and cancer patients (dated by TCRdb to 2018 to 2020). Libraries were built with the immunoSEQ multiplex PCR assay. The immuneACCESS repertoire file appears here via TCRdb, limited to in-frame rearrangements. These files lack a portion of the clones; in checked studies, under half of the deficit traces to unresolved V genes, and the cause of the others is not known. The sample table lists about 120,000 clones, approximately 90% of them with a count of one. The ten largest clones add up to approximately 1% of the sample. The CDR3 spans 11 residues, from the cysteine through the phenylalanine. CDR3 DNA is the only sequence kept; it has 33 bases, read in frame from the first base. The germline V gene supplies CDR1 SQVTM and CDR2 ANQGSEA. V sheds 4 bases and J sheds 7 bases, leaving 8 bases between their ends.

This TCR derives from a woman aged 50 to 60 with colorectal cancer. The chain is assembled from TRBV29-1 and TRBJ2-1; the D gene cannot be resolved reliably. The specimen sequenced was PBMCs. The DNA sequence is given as TGCAGCGTTGGCCATACAAATGAGCAGTTCTTC. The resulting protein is CSVGHTNEQFF.